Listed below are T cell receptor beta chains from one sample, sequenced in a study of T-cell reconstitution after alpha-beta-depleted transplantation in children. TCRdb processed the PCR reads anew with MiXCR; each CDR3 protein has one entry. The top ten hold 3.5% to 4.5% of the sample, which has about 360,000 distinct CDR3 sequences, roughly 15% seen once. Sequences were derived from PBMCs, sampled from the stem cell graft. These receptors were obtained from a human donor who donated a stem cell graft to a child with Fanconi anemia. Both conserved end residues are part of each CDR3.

CDR3: CAISDSGQGNYEQYF
V: TRBV10-3

CDR3: CASSPQLRAEQFF
V: TRBV5-1

CDR3: CASSPSGQGGYTF
V: TRBV18

CDR3: CATFSGDQGAGELFF
V: TRBV7-9

CDR3: CASSLMGRDNEQYF
V: TRBV5-1

CDR3: CAAARGPLETQYF
V: TRBV15

CDR3: CASSLDRANTGELFF
V: TRBV7-2

CDR3: CATLTSGTDTQYF
V: TRBV15

CDR3: CSARRPGTPLKGDTQYF
V: TRBV20-1

CDR3: CASSFNRERGETQYF
V: TRBV5-4

CDR3: CSAQVGQGTDTQYF
V: TRBV20-1

CDR3: CASSLGRDRMNTEAFF
V: TRBV7-6

CDR3: CASSLYEGMETAFF
V: TRBV5-1

CDR3: CSVLAPAGGIPNTGELFF
V: TRBV29-1

CDR3: CASSFRQDSYEQYF
V: TRBV9

CDR3: CAISLTDYEQYF
V: TRBV10-3

CDR3: CPSSSPRDRDHPDTQYF
V: TRBV12-3/TRBV12-4

CDR3: CASSVTGTGVDEQFF
V: TRBV5-1

CDR3: CASSSRETGNALGELFF
V: TRBV11-2

CDR3: CASILGGGAPYNEQFF
V: TRBV2

CDR3: CASSLDGGGDTQYF
V: TRBV7-2

CDR3: CSAWTGGNTEAFF
V: TRBV29-1

CDR3: CASSPPNRATNEKLFF
V: TRBV18

CDR3: CASSLRDGESYEQYF
V: TRBV7-7

CDR3: CASSQAVGGRQPQHF
V: TRBV4-3

CDR3: CASSQDAAWGSYEQYF
V: TRBV3-1

CDR3: CASSPIQGRDTEAFF
V: TRBV18

CDR3: CASGRARDSPLHF
V: TRBV6-1

CDR3: CSASNRGSATGELFF
V: TRBV20-1

CDR3: CASSLRGSGDTEAFF
V: TRBV7-3

CDR3: CASGSSGGADTQYF
V: TRBV12-5

CDR3: CASSRSGGVTDTQYF
V: TRBV5-5

CDR3: CASSDRGVGYGYTF
V: TRBV28

CDR3: CASSPRGGMDEQFF
V: TRBV11-2

CDR3: CASSQDYSYEQYF
V: TRBV14

CDR3: CASSPLPFSTDTQYF
V: TRBV18

CDR3: CASSQMGGRPSYEQYF
V: TRBV5-5

CDR3: CASSPTRLANTQYF
V: TRBV3-1

CDR3: CASSLAVSGGTDTQYF
V: TRBV5-1

CDR3: CASSLDPAGLNTGELFF
V: TRBV5-1

CDR3: CASSVVANPTGELFF
V: TRBV9

CDR3: CASGGLRGKETQYF
V: TRBV28

CDR3: CSVSRPETDTQYF
V: TRBV29-1

CDR3: CASRRDRDQPQHF
V: TRBV5-5

CDR3: CASSLGGGPYEQYF
V: TRBV7-8

CDR3: CASSLATGGGQPQHF
V: TRBV7-9

CDR3: CASSRDRGGDEQFF
V: TRBV28

CDR3: CASSPTGTGSPLHF
V: TRBV14

CDR3: CASKSTANTGELFF
V: TRBV6-4

CDR3: CASTQGAGTDTQYF
V: TRBV5-1

CDR3: CASSHSDPGLYNSPLHF
V: TRBV4-2

CDR3: CASSFSSGEQFF
V: TRBV5-1

CDR3: CSARVRTGTDTQYF
V: TRBV20-1

CDR3: CASTTQVSAYNEQFF
V: TRBV5-1

CDR3: CASLSNTEAFF
V: TRBV28

CDR3: CASSLAETALYGYTF
V: TRBV7-9

CDR3: CASSFGPSSGAGNTIYF
V: TRBV5-6

CDR3: CASSRELRGYNEQFF
V: TRBV7-8

CDR3: CASSQVSGSQPQHF
V: TRBV12-3/TRBV12-4

CDR3: CASSQPGRGLGEQFF
V: TRBV3-1